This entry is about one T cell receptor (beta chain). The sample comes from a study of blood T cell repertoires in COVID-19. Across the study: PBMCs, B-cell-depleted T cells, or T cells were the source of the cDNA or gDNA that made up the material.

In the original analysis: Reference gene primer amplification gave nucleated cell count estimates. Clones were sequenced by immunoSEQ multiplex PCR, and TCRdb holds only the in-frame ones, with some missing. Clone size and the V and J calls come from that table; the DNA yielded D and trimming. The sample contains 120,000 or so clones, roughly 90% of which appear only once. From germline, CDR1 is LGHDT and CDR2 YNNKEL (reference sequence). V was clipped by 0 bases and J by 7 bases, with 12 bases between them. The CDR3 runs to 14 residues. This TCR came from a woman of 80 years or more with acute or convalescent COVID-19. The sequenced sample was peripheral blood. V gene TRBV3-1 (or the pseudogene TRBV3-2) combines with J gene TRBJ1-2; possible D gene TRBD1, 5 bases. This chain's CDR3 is CASSQDRRGGGYTF. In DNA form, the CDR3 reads TGTGCCAGCAGCCAAGATCGTCGGGGGGGTGGCTACACCTTC.